These T cell receptor beta chains were read from a single sample in a study of cytomegalovirus exposure and HLA in healthy donors. Clones were sequenced by immunoSEQ multiplex PCR, and TCRdb holds only the in-frame ones, with some missing. This sample carries 100,000 to 150,000 clones, roughly 80% of them seen once, and the ten largest clones take around 20%. Sample: PBMCs. Every receptor here comes from a man younger than 35 in good health and CMV-seropositive. CDR3s include the opening cysteine and the closing phenylalanine or tryptophan. D genes are given only for firm matches. Expanded clones are given a class, and other clones once, few, many or no size at all.

V gene: TRBV13
clone size: -
J gene: TRBJ2-7
CDR3 length: 12
D gene: TRBD2
CDR3 protein: CASSRGGVEQYF
CDR3 DNA: TGTGCCAGCAGCCGGGGGGGGGTCGAGCAGTACTTC

V gene: TRBV10-3
clone size: -
J gene: TRBJ2-2
CDR3 length: 14
D gene: -
CDR3 protein: CAISEEGVWEKLFF
CDR3 DNA: TGTGCCATCAGTGAGGAGGGGGTATGGGAGAAGCTGTTTTTT

V gene: TRBV10-3
clone size: -
J gene: TRBJ1-1
CDR3 length: 16
D gene: TRBD1
CDR3 protein: CATRGTAYLMNTEAFF
CDR3 DNA: TGTGCCACCCGGGGGACAGCTTATCTCATGAACACTGAAGCTTTCTTT

V gene: TRBV7-6
clone size: few
J gene: TRBJ2-1
CDR3 length: 16
D gene: -
CDR3 protein: CASSLLVTSSYNEQFF
CDR3 DNA: TGTGCCAGCAGCTTATTGGTCACAAGCTCCTACAATGAGCAGTTCTTC

V gene: TRBV7-9
clone size: -
J gene: TRBJ1-1
CDR3 length: 15
D gene: -
CDR3 protein: CASSSTGGEDTEAFF
CDR3 DNA: TGTGCCAGCAGCTCTACCGGGGGGGAGGACACTGAAGCTTTCTTT

V gene: TRBV2
clone size: -
J gene: TRBJ2-5
CDR3 length: 15
D gene: TRBD1
CDR3 protein: CASSDPPDRLETQYF
CDR3 DNA: TGTGCCAGCAGTGACCCCCCGGACAGGTTAGAGACCCAGTACTTC

V gene: TRBV28
clone size: -
J gene: TRBJ2-7
CDR3 length: 14
D gene: TRBD2
CDR3 protein: CASRAGLAGVKQYF
CDR3 DNA: TGTGCCAGCAGGGCAGGACTAGCGGGGGTTAAGCAGTACTTC

V gene: TRBV11-2
clone size: -
J gene: TRBJ2-7
CDR3 length: 15
D gene: -
CDR3 protein: CASSPPGLLSYEQYF
CDR3 DNA: TGTGCCAGCAGCCCCCCGGGACTCCTTTCCTACGAGCAGTACTTC

V gene: TRBV7-9
clone size: -
J gene: TRBJ2-7
CDR3 length: 15
D gene: -
CDR3 protein: CASSSAQGRVNEQYF
CDR3 DNA: TGTGCCAGCAGTTCCGCTCAGGGTCGGGTCAACGAGCAGTACTTC

V gene: TRBV29-1
clone size: -
J gene: TRBJ1-2
CDR3 length: 14
D gene: -
CDR3 protein: CSVEYEGVLYGYTF
CDR3 DNA: TGCAGCGTTGAGTACGAGGGGGTGTTATATGGCTACACCTTC

V gene: TRBV6-5
clone size: few
J gene: TRBJ1-2
CDR3 length: 14
D gene: -
CDR3 protein: CASSSEVIGEGYTF
CDR3 DNA: TGTGCCAGCAGCTCCGAAGTGATAGGGGAAGGCTACACCTTC

V gene: TRBV6-5
clone size: -
J gene: TRBJ1-5
CDR3 length: 15
D gene: TRBD1
CDR3 protein: CASRPGTGGYQPQHF
CDR3 DNA: TGTGCCAGCAGACCCGGGACAGGGGGATATCAGCCCCAGCATTTT

V gene: TRBV5-1
clone size: -
J gene: TRBJ1-1
CDR3 length: 14
D gene: -
CDR3 protein: CASSQIEGSTEAFF
CDR3 DNA: TGCGCCAGCAGCCAGATAGAGGGTTCCACTGAAGCTTTCTTT

V gene: TRBV11-2
clone size: -
J gene: TRBJ2-5
CDR3 length: 16
D gene: TRBD1
CDR3 protein: CASSWSRTGGLETQYF
CDR3 DNA: TGTGCCAGCAGTTGGAGTCGGACAGGGGGCCTGGAGACCCAGTACTTC

V gene: TRBV28
clone size: -
J gene: TRBJ1-6
CDR3 length: 16
D gene: -
CDR3 protein: CASSFYSGTLNSPLHF
CDR3 DNA: TGTGCCAGCAGTTTTTATTCCGGGACACTCAATTCCCCCCTCCACTTT

V gene: TRBV7-2
clone size: few
J gene: TRBJ2-2
CDR3 length: 16
D gene: TRBD2
CDR3 protein: CASSRNSGGVTGELFF
CDR3 DNA: TGTGCCAGCAGCCGAAACAGCGGGGGGGTCACCGGGGAGCTGTTTTTT

V gene: TRBV5-5
clone size: -
J gene: TRBJ2-3
CDR3 length: 15
D gene: -
CDR3 protein: CASSHRDSNTDTQYF
CDR3 DNA: TGTGCCAGCAGCCACCGGGACTCCAACACAGATACGCAGTATTTT

V gene: TRBV18
clone size: -
J gene: TRBJ1-2
CDR3 length: 11
D gene: -
CDR3 protein: CASATGMSYTF
CDR3 DNA: TGTGCCAGCGCTACAGGGATGAGCTACACCTTC

V gene: TRBV6-6
clone size: -
J gene: TRBJ2-2
CDR3 length: 15
D gene: TRBD1
CDR3 protein: CASSPGQVPLGELFF
CDR3 DNA: TGTGCCAGCAGTCCGGGACAGGTCCCCCTCGGGGAGCTGTTTTTT

V gene: TRBV2
clone size: few
J gene: TRBJ2-1
CDR3 length: 15
D gene: TRBD1
CDR3 protein: CASSGTGVPHNEQFF
CDR3 DNA: TGTGCCAGCAGTGGTACAGGGGTCCCACACAATGAGCAGTTCTTC

V gene: TRBV15
clone size: -
J gene: TRBJ2-3
CDR3 length: 19
D gene: TRBD2
CDR3 protein: CATSRDRTSGGSRTDTQYF
CDR3 DNA: TGTGCCACCAGCAGAGATAGAACTAGCGGGGGGAGTCGCACAGATACGCAGTATTTT

V gene: TRBV28
clone size: -
J gene: TRBJ2-5
CDR3 length: 16
D gene: TRBD2
CDR3 protein: CASRYSGGALQETQYF
CDR3 DNA: TGTGCCAGCCGTTATAGCGGGGGGGCCTTACAAGAGACCCAGTACTTC

V gene: TRBV10-2
clone size: -
J gene: TRBJ2-5
CDR3 length: 17
D gene: -
CDR3 protein: CASSLGRDAQSQETQYF
CDR3 DNA: TGCGCCAGTTCCCTGGGGCGGGACGCTCAATCCCAAGAGACCCAGTACTTC

V gene: TRBV30
clone size: -
J gene: TRBJ2-3
CDR3 length: 13
D gene: -
CDR3 protein: CAWSVLHTDTQYF
CDR3 DNA: TGTGCCTGGAGTGTACTCCACACAGATACGCAGTATTTT

V gene: TRBV4-2
clone size: -
J gene: TRBJ2-1
CDR3 length: 16
D gene: TRBD1
CDR3 protein: CASSQDTGQGYNEQFF
CDR3 DNA: TGTGCCAGCAGCCAAGATACCGGACAGGGCTACAATGAGCAGTTCTTC

V gene: TRBV18
clone size: few
J gene: TRBJ1-4
CDR3 length: 17
D gene: TRBD1
CDR3 protein: CASSPESAGTGLEKLFF
CDR3 DNA: TGTGCCAGCTCACCCGAAAGCGCTGGGACAGGACTTGAAAAACTGTTTTTT

V gene: TRBV4-1
clone size: -
J gene: TRBJ1-2
CDR3 length: 14
D gene: -
CDR3 protein: CASSQGSVYYGYTF
CDR3 DNA: TGCGCCAGCAGCCAAGGTTCCGTGTACTATGGCTACACCTTC

V gene: TRBV19
clone size: -
J gene: TRBJ2-3
CDR3 length: 15
D gene: TRBD1
CDR3 protein: CASSGTGGGFDTQYF
CDR3 DNA: TGTGCCAGTAGTGGCACAGGGGGCGGTTTTGATACGCAGTATTTT

V gene: TRBV9
clone size: -
J gene: TRBJ2-3
CDR3 length: 13
D gene: TRBD2
CDR3 protein: CASSLWGGDTQYF
CDR3 DNA: TGTGCCAGCAGCCTCTGGGGGGGAGATACGCAGTATTTT

V gene: TRBV15
clone size: -
J gene: TRBJ1-3
CDR3 length: 18
D gene: -
CDR3 protein: CATSREEPFSGSANTIYF
CDR3 DNA: TGTGCCACCAGCAGAGAGGAGCCTTTCTCGGGGTCAGCGAACACCATATATTTT

V gene: TRBV6-1
clone size: -
J gene: TRBJ2-1
CDR3 length: 18
D gene: TRBD2
CDR3 protein: CASSEATVDSGGLWGSFF
CDR3 DNA: TGTGCCAGCAGTGAAGCGACGGTAGATAGCGGGGGGTTATGGGGGTCGTTCTTC